The 13 T cell receptor beta chains in this list originate from one sample, sequenced in a study of shared clonotypes between healthy human individuals. Generated by immunoSEQ multiplex PCR, the TCRdb table keeps only in-frame clones and is missing some. Here the sample spans more than 1,200,000 clones, around 98.5% being singletons. Sequenced input: naive CD4+ T cells sorted from blood. This sample's subset: CD45RA+ positively selected. All receptors derive from a man aged 25-40 years in good health.

This chain connects TRBV14 to TRBJ2-7; either TRBD1 or TRBD2 may fit D (6 bases each). Between the trimmed V and J ends, which lost 0 bases and 2 bases, there was a span of 14 bases. The germline V gene has CDR1 SGHDN and CDR2 FVKESK. The CDR3 runs to 16 residues. Written as DNA, the CDR3 is TGTGCCAGCAGCCAAGAGCGGGGTACAGGGCCCTACGAGCAGTACTTC. It translates to CASSQERGTGPYEQYF.

This clone showed up just once. The rearrangement uses TRBV14 and TRBJ1-4; 7 nucleotides align to TRBD1. The germline V gene encodes CDR1 SGHDN and CDR2 FVKESK. The CDR3 runs to 15 residues. The ends lost 2 bases at V and 7 bases at J; junction bases unmatched: 7. CDR3 sequence (DNA): TGTGCCAGCAGCCAAAAGCCAGGGGGAGGTGAAAAACTGTTTTTT. Its protein product is CASSQKPGGGEKLFF.

V gene TRBV6-1 combines with J gene TRBJ1-3; TRBD1 matches at 8 bases. This CDR3 is built from 16 residues. The V segment lost 0 bases and the J segment 4 bases; nucleotides outside the gene matches: 5. Germline CDR1 is MNHNS and CDR2 is SASEGT. CDR3 nucleotide sequence: TGTGCCAGCAGTGAAGCCCTCGGACAGGGAGGAAACACCATATATTTT. Amino acids: CASSEALGQGGNTIYF.

The rearrangement joins TRBV11-2 to TRBJ2-3; D remains unclear. Germline lookup yields CDR1 SGHAT and CDR2 FQNNGV. V was cut by 1 base and J by 2 bases, with 10 bases left in between. The CDR3 runs 15 residues. The CDR3, as DNA: TGTGCCAGCAGCTTAGTCGGTTCTGACACAGATACGCAGTATTTT. Translated: CASSLVGSDTDTQYF.

The V gene is TRBV10-1, the J gene TRBJ2-1, with a tentative D call TRBD2 (6 bases). The CDR3 sequence is 14 residues long. Germline-derived CDR1 and CDR2 are WNHNN and SYGVQD (reference sequence). The V end was cut by 3 bases, the J end by 8 bases, with 14 bases between. The CDR3 here is CASSDHGRGYEQFF. In nucleotides, the CDR3 is TGCGCCAGCAGTGATCACGGGAGAGGGTATGAGCAGTTCTTC.

This rearrangement joins TRBV14 to TRBJ2-7; D might be TRBD1 or TRBD2, each matching 5 bases. V dropped 1 base and J dropped 0 bases, with 13 bases sitting between them. The CDR3 spans 16 residues. The germline CDR1 and CDR2 sequences are SGHDN and FVKESK. CDR3: CASSQVRDGSSYEQYF. The CDR3 DNA sequence: TGTGCCAGCAGCCAAGTTAGGGACGGAAGCTCCTACGAGCAGTACTTC. Full variable domain (outside the CDR3, taken from reference TRBV14 and TRBJ2-7): EAGVTQFPSHSVIEKGQTVTLRCDPISGHDNLYWYRRVMGKEIKFLLHFVKESKQDESGMPNNRFLAERTGGTYSTLKVQPAELEDSGVYFCASSQVRDGSSYEQYFGPGTRLTVT.

The rearrangement joins TRBV11-2 to TRBJ2-2, with 7 nucleotides matching TRBD2. Unmatched junction bases numbered 9, after V lost 1 base and J lost 7 bases. The CDR3 runs to 16 residues. The germline V gene encodes CDR1 SGHAT and CDR2 FQNNGV. This CDR3 reads CASSLVGRELIGELFF. CDR3 in DNA: TGTGCCAGCAGCTTAGTCGGGCGGGAGCTCATCGGGGAGCTGTTTTTT.

The chain has TRBV30 and TRBJ2-1; a weak D match, TRBD1 (6 bases). Germline CDR1 GTSNPN, CDR2 SVGIG (reference sequence). The ends were cut back, 4 bases at V and 7 bases at J, with 17 bases in the middle. The CDR3 has 14 amino acids. CDR3 nucleotides: TGTGCCTGGACCTATGCCCCCGACAGGAATGAGCAGTTCTTC. This gives the protein CAWTYAPDRNEQFF.

This clone was seen once. This chain connects TRBV6-5 to TRBJ2-7, with TRBD2 as a possible D gene (5 bases). CDR1 MNHEY and CDR2 SVGAGI come from the germline V gene. The CDR3 covers 15 residues. The germline V and J ends were trimmed by 7 bases and 6 bases, with 22 bases remaining between them. CDR3 sequence: CASTYGVAHTSEQYF. The CDR3 nucleotides read TGTGCCAGCACCTACGGTGTAGCGCACACCAGCGAGCAGTACTTC.

This CDR3 is CASSLNRGSYNEQFF. The DNA of the CDR3 is TGTGCCAGCAGCCTGAACAGGGGTTCCTACAATGAGCAGTTCTTC. The chain recombines TRBV5-6 with TRBJ2-1; TRBD1 aligns across 7 bases. Germline CDR1 SGHDT, CDR2 YYEEEE. CDR3 length equals 15 residues. V lost 4 bases and J lost 1; bases outside the gene matches: 5.

CDR3 coding DNA: TGTGCCATCAGTGAGTTCAGGGGAGGGGAAAAACTGTTTTTT. It yields the protein CAISEFRGGEKLFF. This sequence joins TRBV10-3 and TRBJ1-4, with TRBD1 as a possible D gene (6 bases). The CDR3 extends over 14 amino acids. CDR1 and CDR2 from the germline V gene are ENHRY and SYGVKD. V was trimmed by 1 base and J by 8 bases, leaving 11 bases between them.

The J gene is TRBJ2-1, the V gene TRBV7-6; the D gene is possibly TRBD2 (6 bases). CDR3 length equals 16 residues. Per the germline V gene, CDR1 is SGHVS and CDR2 is FNYEAQ. V lost 1 base and J lost 1, with 11 bases in between. Written as DNA, the CDR3 is TGTGCCAGCAGCTTAGTGAGCGGGCCGTCCTACAATGAGCAGTTCTTC. Its translation is CASSLVSGPSYNEQFF.

The chain employs TRBV5-1 and TRBJ1-1; D not certain. There are 17 residues in the CDR3. Trimming stripped 0 bases from V and 1 base from J, with 16 bases between. Germline CDR1 and CDR2: SGHRS and YFSETQ. Here the CDR3 DNA reads TGCGCCAGCAGCTTGGTGGGTGGACCGGTTGCGAACACTGAAGCTTTCTTT. Amino acid sequence: CASSLVGGPVANTEAFF.